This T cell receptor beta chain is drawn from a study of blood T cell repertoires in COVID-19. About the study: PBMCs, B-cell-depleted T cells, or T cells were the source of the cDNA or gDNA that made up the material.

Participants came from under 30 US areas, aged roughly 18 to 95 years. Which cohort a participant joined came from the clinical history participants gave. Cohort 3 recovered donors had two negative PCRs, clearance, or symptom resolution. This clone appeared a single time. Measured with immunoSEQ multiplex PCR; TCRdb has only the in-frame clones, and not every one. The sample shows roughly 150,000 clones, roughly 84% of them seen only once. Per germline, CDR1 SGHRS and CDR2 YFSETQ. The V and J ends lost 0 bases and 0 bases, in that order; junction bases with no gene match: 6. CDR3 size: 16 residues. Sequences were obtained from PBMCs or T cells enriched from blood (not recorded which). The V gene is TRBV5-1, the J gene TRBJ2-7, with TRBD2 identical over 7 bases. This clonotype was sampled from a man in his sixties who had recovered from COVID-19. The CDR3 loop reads CASSLGVGGSSYEQYF. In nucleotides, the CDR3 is TGCGCCAGCAGCTTGGGGGTGGGAGGGAGCTCCTACGAGCAGTACTTC. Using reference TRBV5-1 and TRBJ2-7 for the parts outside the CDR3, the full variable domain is KAGVTQTPRYLIKTRGQQVTLSCSPISGHRSVSWYQQTPGQGLQFLFEYFSETQRNKGNFPGRFSGRQFSNSRSEMNVSTLELGDSALYLCASSLGVGGSSYEQYFGPGTRLTVT.